This TCR beta chain comes out of a study of beta chain features in type 1 diabetes. Overall study: There was similarity between patients and healthy donors in age, gender and cell yields. Points from the study as a whole: Type 1 diabetes patients had VDJ junctions that carried fewer insertions and more deletions.

In its sample, this clone was seen a few times. Antigen: not known. Every bit of the isolated RNA underwent reverse transcription, so sequencing read expressed TCRB transcripts. TCRdb's table, derived via immunoSEQ multiplex PCR, lists solely in-frame clones and lacks some. The profile shows around 150,000 clones, 8.1% of them singletons. J gave up 4 bases and V 7 bases, and 15 bases lay outside the gene matches. CDR1 is MDHEN and CDR2 is SYDVKM in the germline V gene. This CDR3 spans 16 amino acids. Researchers reported sorting CD4+ naive, central memory, regulatory and stem cell-like memory cells via CD45RO/CCR7/CD25/CD127/CD95/CD27.

The rearrangement uses TRBV28 and TRBJ2-7; 8 bases map to TRBD1. Sample: central memory CD4+ T cells from blood. This receptor was obtained from a man younger than 30 in good health. CDR3 nucleotide sequence: TGTGCCAGCATCTCGGATCTCGGACAGGGATCGTACGAGCAGTACTTC. Protein sequence: CASISDLGQGSYEQYF.